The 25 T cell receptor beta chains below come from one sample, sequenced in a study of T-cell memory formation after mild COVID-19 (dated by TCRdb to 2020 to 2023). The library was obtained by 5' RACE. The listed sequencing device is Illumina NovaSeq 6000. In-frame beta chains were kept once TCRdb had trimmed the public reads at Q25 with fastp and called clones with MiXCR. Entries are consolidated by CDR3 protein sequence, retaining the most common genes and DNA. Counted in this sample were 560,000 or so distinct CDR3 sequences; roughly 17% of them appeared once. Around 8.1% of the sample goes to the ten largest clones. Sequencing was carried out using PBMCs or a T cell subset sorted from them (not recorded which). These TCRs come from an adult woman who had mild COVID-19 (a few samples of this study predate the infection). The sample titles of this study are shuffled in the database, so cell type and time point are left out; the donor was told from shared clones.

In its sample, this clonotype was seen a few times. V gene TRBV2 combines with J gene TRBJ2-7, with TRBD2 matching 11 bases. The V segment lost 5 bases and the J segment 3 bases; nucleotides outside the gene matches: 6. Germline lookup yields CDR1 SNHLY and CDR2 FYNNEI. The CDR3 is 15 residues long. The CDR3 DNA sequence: TGTGCCAGCAGTCGGGGACTAGCGGCCCTCTACGAGCAGTACTTC. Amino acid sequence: CASSRGLAALYEQYF.

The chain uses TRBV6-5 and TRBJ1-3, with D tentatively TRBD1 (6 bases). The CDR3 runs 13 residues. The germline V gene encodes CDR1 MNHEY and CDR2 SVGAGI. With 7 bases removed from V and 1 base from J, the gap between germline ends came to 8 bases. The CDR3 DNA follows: TGTGCCAGCAATACAGGGTCTGGAAACACCATATATTTT. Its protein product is CASNTGSGNTIYF.

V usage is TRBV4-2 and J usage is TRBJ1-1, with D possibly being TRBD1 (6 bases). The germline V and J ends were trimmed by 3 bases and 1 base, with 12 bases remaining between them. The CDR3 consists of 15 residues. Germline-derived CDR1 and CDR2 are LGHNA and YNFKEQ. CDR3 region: CASSQLQGKNTEAFF. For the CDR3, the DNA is TGTGCCAGCAGCCAGTTACAGGGAAAGAACACTGAAGCTTTCTTT.

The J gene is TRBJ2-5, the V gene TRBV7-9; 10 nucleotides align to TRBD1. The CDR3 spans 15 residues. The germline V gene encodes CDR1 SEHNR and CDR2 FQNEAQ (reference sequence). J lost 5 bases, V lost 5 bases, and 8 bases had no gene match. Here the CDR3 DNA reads TGTGCCAGCAGCGCGGACAGGGGGAGCAAGGAGACCCAGTACTTC. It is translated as CASSADRGSKETQYF.

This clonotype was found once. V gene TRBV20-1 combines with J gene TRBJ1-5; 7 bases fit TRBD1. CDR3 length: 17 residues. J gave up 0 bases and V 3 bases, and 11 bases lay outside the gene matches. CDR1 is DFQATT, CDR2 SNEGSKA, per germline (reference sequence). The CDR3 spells CSASPNGGQLSNQPQHF. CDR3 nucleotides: TGCAGTGCTAGTCCTAATGGGGGACAGCTTAGCAATCAGCCCCAGCATTTT.

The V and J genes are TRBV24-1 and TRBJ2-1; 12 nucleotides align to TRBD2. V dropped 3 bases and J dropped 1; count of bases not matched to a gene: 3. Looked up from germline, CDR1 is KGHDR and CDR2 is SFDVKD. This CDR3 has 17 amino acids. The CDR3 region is CATSDPGTSGSYNEQFF. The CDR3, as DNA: TGTGCCACCAGTGATCCCGGGACTAGCGGGTCCTACAATGAGCAGTTCTTC.

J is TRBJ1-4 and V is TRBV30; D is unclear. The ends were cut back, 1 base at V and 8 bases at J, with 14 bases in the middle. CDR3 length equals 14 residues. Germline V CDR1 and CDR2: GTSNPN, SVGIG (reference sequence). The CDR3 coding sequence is TGTGCCTGGAGTGGAACTAACCGATTAGAAAAACTGTTTTTT. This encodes CAWSGTNRLEKLFF.

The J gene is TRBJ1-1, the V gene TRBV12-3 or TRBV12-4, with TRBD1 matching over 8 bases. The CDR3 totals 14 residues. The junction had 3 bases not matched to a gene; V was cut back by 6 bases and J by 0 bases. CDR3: CASSVTGVNTEAFF. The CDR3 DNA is TGTGCCAGCAGCGTGACAGGGGTGAACACTGAAGCTTTCTTT.

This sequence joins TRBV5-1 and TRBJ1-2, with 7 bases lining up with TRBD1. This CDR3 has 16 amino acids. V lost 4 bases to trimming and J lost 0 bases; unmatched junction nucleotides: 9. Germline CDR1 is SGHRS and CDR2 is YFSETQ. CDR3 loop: CASSVASGTANYGYTF. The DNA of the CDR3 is TGCGCCAGCAGCGTAGCCTCCGGGACAGCTAACTATGGCTACACCTTC.

In DNA form, the CDR3 reads TGTGCCAGCAGAGGGACATTGAGCTCCTACGAGCAGTACTTC. This codes for CASRGTLSSYEQYF. V gene TRBV6-5 combines with J gene TRBJ2-7; the D gene is possibly TRBD1 (6 bases). Between the trimmed V and J ends, which lost 6 bases and 0 bases, there was a span of 12 bases. Germline values: CDR1 MNHEY, CDR2 SVGAGI. The CDR3 contains 14 residues.

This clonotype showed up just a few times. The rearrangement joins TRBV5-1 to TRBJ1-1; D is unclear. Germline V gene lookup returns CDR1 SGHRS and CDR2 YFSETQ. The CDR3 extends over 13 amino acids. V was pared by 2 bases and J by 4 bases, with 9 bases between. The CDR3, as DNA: TGCGCCAGCAGCTTAGCGGGGTTCACTGAAGCTTTCTTT. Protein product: CASSLAGFTEAFF.

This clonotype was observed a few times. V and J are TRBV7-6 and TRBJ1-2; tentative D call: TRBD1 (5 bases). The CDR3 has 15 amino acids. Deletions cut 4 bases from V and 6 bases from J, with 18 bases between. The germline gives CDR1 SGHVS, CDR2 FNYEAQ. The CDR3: CASSWGGSRPHGYTF. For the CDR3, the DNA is TGTGCCAGCAGCTGGGGGGGGTCGCGACCCCATGGCTACACCTTC. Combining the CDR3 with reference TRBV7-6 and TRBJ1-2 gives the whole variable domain GAGVSQSPRYKVTKRGQDVALRCDPISGHVSLYWYRQALGQGPEFLTYFNYEAQQDKSGLPNDRFSAERPEGSISTLTIQRTEQRDSAMYRCASSWGGSRPHGYTFGSGTRLTVV.

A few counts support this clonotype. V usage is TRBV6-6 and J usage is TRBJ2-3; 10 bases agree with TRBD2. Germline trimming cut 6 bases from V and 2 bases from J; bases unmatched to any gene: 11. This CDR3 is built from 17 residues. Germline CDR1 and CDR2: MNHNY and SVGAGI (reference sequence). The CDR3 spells CASREGETSGITDTQYF. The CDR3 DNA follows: TGTGCCAGCAGGGAGGGGGAAACTAGCGGGATCACAGATACGCAGTATTTT.

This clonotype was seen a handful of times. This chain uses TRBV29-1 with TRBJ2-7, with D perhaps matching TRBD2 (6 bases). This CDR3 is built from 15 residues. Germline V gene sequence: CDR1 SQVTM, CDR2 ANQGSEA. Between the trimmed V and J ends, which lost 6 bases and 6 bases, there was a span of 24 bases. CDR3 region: CSVGRDAGTFSEQYF. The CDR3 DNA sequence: TGCAGCGTCGGAAGAGACGCGGGGACCTTCTCCGAGCAGTACTTC.

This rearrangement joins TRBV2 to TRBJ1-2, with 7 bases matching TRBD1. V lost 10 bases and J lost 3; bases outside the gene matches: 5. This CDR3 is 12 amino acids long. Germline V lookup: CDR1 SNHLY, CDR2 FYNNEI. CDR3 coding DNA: TGTGCCATTACAGGGGACGACTATGGCTACACCTTC. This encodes CAITGDDYGYTF.

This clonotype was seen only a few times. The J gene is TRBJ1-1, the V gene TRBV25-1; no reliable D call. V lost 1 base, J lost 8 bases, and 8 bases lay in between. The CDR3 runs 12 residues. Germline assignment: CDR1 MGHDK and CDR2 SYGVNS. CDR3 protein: CASSESAYEAFF. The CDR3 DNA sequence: TGTGCCAGCAGTGAATCGGCGTACGAAGCTTTCTTT. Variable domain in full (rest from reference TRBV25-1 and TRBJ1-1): EADIYQTPRYLVIGTGKKITLECSQTMGHDKMYWYQQDPGMELHLIHYSYGVNSTEKGDLSSESTVSRIRTEHFPLTLESARPSHTSQYLCASSESAYEAFFGQGTRLTVV.

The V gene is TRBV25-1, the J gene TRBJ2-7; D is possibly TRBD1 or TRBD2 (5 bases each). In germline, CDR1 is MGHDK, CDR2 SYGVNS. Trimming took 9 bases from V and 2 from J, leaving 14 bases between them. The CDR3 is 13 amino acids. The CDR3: CASRYGATYEQYF. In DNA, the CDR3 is TGTGCCAGTAGGTACGGGGCGACCTACGAGCAGTACTTC.

CDR3 region: CSARTVNTEAFF. The CDR3 nucleotides read TGCAGCGCCAGGACGGTGAACACTGAAGCTTTCTTT. The chain is built from TRBV29-1 and TRBJ1-1; no clear D gene. The CDR3 runs to 12 residues. Germline CDR1 SQVTM, CDR2 ANQGSEA. V lost 7 bases and J lost 0, with 9 bases in between.

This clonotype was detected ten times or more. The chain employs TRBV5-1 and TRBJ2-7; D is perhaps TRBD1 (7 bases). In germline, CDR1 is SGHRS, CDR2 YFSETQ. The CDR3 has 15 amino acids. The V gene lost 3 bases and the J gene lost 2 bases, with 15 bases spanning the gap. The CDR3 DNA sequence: TGCGCCAGCAGCTCCAATTCAGGGGGGCCCTACGAGCAGTACTTC. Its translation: CASSSNSGGPYEQYF.

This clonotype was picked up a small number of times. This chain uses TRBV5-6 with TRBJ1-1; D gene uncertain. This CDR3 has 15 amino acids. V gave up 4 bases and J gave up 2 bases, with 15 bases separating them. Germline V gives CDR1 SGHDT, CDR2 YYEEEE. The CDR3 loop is CASSLLLGLNTEAFF. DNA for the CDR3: TGTGCCAGCAGCCTACTGCTGGGCCTAAACACTGAAGCTTTCTTT.

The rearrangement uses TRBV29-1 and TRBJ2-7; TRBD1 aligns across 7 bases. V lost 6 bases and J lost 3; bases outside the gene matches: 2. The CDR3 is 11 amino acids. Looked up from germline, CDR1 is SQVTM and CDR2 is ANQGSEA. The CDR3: CSVGQDYEQYF. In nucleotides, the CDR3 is TGCAGCGTCGGACAGGACTACGAGCAGTACTTC.

This CDR3 reads CASSARDIQYF. The CDR3 nucleotides are TGTGCCAGCAGTGCCCGAGACATTCAGTACTTC. The chain is built from TRBV6-6 and TRBJ2-4; unclear D gene. Germline-derived CDR1 and CDR2 are MNHNY and SVGAGI (reference sequence). Trimming removed 5 bases from V and 8 bases from J, with 7 bases in between. The CDR3 spans 11 residues.

The chain's CDR3 is CASSPGTSGGYNEQFF. The CDR3 DNA follows: TGTGCCAGCAGTCCTGGGACTAGCGGGGGCTACAATGAGCAGTTCTTC. This sequence joins TRBV12-3 or TRBV12-4 and TRBJ2-1; 14 bases align to TRBD2. This CDR3 is built from 16 residues. J gave up 3 bases and V 5 bases, and 3 bases lay outside the gene matches.

DNA of the CDR3: TGTGCCAGCAGTGGGATAGAAAAACTGTTTTTT. Residues: CASSGIEKLFF. The chain links TRBV2 to TRBJ1-4; D gene ambiguous. Trimming took 4 bases from V and 8 from J, leaving 5 bases between them. Germline V gene data show CDR1 as SNHLY and CDR2 as FYNNEI. The CDR3 spans 11 residues.

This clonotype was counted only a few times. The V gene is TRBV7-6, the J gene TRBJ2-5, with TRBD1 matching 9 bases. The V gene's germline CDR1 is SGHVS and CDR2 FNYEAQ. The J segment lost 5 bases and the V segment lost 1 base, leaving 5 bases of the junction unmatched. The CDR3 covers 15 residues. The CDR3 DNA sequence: TGTGCCAGCAGCTTAGAGACAGGGGGTATGGAGACCCAGTACTTC. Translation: CASSLETGGMETQYF.